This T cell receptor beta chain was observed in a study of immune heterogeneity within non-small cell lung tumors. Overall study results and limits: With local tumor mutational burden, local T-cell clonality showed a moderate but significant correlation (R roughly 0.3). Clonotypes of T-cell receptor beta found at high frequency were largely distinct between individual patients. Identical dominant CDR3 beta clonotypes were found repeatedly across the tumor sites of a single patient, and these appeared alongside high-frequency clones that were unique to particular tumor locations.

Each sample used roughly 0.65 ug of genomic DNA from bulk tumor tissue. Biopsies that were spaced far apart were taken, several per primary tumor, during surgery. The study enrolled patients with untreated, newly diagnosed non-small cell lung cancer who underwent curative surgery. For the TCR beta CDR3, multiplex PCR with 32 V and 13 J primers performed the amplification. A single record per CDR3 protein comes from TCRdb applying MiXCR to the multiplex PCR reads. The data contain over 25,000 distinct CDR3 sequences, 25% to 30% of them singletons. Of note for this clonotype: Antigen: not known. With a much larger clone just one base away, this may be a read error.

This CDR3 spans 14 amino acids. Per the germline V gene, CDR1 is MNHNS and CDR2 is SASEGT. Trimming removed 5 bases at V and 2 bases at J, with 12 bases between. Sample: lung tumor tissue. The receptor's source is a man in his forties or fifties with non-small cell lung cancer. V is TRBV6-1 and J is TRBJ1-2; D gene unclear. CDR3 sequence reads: CASSLEQINYGYTF. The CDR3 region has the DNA TGTGCCAGCAGTCTGGAACAGATCAACTATGGCTACACCTTC.